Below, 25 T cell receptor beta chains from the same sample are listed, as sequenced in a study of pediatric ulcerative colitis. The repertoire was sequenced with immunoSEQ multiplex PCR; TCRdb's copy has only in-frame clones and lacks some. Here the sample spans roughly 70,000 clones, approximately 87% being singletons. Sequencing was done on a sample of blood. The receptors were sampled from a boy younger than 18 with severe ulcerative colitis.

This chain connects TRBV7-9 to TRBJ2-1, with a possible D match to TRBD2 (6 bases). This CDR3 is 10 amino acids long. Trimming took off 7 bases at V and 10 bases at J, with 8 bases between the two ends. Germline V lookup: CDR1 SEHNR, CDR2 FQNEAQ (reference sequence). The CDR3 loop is CASTREEQFF. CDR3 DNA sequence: TGTGCCAGCACCCGGGAGGAGCAGTTCTTC.

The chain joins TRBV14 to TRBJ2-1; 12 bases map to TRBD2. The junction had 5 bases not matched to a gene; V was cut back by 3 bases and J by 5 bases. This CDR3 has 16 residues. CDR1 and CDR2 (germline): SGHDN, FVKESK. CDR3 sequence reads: CASSHRGLAGNNEQFF. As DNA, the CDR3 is TGTGCCAGCAGCCACCGGGGACTAGCGGGTAACAATGAGCAGTTCTTC.

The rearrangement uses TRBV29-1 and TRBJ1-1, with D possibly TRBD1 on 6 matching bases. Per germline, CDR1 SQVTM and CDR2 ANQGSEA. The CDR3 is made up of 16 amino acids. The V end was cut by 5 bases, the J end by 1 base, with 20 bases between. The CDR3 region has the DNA TGCAGCGTTTCCCAACGAATGGGGGCGCGGAACACTGAAGCTTTCTTT. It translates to CSVSQRMGARNTEAFF.

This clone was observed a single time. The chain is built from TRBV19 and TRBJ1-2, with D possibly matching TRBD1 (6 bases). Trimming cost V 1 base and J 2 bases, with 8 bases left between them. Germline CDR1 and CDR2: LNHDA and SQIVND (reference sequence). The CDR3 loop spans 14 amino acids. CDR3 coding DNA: TGTGCCAGTAGTATAGGTCAGGGGAACTATGGCTACACCTTC. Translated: CASSIGQGNYGYTF.

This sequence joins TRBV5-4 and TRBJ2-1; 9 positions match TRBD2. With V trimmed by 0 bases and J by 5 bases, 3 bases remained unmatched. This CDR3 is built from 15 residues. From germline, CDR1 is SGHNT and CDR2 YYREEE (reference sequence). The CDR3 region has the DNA TGTGCCAGCAGCTTGGGGCTAGCGGGAAACAATGAGCAGTTCTTC. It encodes CASSLGLAGNNEQFF.

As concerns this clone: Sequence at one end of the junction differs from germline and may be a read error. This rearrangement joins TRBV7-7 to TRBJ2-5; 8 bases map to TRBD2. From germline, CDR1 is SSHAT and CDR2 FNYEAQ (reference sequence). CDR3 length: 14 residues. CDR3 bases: TGTGCTAGCAGCGAGGGACTAGATGGGGAGACCCAGTACTTC. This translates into CASSEGLDGETQYF.

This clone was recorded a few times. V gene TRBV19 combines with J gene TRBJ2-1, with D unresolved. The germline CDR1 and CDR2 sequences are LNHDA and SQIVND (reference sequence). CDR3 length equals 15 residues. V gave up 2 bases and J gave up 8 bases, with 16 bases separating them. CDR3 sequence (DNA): TGTGCCAGTAGTATAAGAGACATCGGCGATCATGAGCAGTTCTTC. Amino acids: CASSIRDIGDHEQFF. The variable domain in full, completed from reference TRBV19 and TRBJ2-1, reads DGGITQSPKYLFRKEGQNVTLSCEQNLNHDAMYWYRQDPGQGLRLIYYSQIVNDFQKGDIAEGYSVSREKKESFPLTVTSAQKNPTAFYLCASSIRDIGDHEQFFGPGTRLTVL.

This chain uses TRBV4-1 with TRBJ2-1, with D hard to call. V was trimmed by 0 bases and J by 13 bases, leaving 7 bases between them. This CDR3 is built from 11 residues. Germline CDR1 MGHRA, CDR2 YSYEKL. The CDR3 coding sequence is TGCGCCAGCAGCCAAGAACTTCTACAGTTCTTC. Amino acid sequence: CASSQELLQFF.

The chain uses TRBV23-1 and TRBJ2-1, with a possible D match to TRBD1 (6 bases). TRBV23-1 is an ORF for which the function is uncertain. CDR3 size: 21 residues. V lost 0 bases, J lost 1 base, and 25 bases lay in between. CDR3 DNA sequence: TGCGCCAGCAGTCAATCCCCGGGCAGGGGTGTGGGGAAGGGATCCTACAATGAGCAGTTCTTC. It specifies CASSQSPGRGVGKGSYNEQFF.

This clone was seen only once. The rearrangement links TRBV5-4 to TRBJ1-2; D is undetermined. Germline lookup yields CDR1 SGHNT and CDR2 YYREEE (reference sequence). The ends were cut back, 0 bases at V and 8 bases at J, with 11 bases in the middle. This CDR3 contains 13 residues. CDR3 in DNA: TGTGCCAGCAGCTTGGCCGTGGGTAGCGGCTACACCTTC. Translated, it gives CASSLAVGSGYTF. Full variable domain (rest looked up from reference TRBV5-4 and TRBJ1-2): ETGVTQSPTHLIKTRGQQVTLRCSSQSGHNTVSWYQQALGQGPQFIFQYYREEENGRGNFPPRFSGLQFPNYSSELNVNALELDDSALYLCASSLAVGSGYTFGSGTRLTVV.

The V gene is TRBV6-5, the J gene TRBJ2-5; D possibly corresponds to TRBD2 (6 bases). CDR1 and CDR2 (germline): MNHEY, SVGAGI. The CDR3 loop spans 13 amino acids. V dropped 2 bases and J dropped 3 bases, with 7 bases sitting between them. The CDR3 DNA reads TGTGCCAGCAGTTACCGCGGGGAAGAGACCCAGTACTTC. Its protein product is CASSYRGEETQYF.

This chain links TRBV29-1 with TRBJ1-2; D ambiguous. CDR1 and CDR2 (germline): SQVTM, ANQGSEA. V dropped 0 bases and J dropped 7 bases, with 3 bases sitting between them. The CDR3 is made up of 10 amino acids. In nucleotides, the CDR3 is TGCAGCGTTGAAGAAGGTGGCTACACCTTC. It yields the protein CSVEEGGYTF.

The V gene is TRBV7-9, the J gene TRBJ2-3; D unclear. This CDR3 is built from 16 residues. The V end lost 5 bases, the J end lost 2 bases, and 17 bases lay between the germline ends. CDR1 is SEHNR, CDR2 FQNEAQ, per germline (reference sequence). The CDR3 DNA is TGTGCCAGCAGCCCCCTCGGTGGCTTAGACACAGATACGCAGTATTTT. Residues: CASSPLGGLDTDTQYF.

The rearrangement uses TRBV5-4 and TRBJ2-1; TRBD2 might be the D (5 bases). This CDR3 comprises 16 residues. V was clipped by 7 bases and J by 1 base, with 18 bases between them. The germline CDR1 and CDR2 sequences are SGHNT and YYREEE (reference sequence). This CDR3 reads CASSRVEGGSYNEQFF. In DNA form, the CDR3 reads TGTGCCAGCTCCCGTGTTGAGGGTGGATCCTACAATGAGCAGTTCTTC.

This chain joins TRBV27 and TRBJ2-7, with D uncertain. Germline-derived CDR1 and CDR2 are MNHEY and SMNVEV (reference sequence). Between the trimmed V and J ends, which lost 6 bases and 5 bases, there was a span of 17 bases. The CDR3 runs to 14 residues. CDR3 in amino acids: CASSSYVGSHEQYF. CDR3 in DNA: TGTGCCAGCAGCTCCTACGTCGGGTCCCACGAGCAGTACTTC.

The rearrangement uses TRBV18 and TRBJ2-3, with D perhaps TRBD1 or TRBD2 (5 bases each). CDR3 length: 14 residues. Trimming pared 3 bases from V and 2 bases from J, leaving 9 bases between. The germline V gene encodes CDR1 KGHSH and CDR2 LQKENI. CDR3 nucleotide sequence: TGTGCCAGCTCACCCGGGACCCACACAGATACGCAGTATTTT. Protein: CASSPGTHTDTQYF.

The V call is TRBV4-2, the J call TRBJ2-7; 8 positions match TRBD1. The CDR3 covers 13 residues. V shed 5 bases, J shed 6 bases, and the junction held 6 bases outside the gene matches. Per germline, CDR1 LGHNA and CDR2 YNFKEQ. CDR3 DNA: TGTGCCAGCAGCGCCGGACAGGGTGGCGAGCAGTACTTC. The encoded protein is CASSAGQGGEQYF.

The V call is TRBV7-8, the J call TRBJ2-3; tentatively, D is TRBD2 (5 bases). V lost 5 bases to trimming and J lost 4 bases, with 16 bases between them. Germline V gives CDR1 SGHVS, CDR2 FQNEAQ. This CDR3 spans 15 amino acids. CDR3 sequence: CASSNRPDGADTQYF. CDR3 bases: TGTGCCAGCAGCAATAGACCGGACGGGGCAGATACGCAGTATTTT.

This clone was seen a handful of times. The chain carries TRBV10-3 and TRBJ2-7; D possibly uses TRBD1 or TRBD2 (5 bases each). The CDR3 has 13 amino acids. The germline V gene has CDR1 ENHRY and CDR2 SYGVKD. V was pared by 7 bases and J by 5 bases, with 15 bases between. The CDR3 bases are TGTGCCATCACTCACGGGACGGAAAACGAGCAGTACTTC. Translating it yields CAITHGTENEQYF.

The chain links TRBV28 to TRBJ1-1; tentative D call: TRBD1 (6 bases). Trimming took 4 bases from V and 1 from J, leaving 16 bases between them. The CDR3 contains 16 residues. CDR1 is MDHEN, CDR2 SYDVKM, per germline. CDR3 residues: CASSSQGMFRNTEAFF. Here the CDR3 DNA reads TGTGCCAGCAGTTCTCAGGGGATGTTTAGGAACACTGAAGCTTTCTTT.

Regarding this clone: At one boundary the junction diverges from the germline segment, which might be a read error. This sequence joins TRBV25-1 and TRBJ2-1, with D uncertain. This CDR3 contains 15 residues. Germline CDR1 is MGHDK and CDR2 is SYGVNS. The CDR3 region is CASSEYPTKYTEQFF. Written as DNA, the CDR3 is TGTGCCAGCAGTGAATATCCTACAAAATACACTGAGCAGTTCTTC.

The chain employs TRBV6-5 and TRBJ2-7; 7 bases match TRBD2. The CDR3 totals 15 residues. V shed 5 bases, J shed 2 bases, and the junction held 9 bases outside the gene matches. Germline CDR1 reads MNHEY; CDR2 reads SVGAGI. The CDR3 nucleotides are TGTGCCAGCAGTACGAGCGGGATAGGGACCTACGAGCAGTACTTC. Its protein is CASSTSGIGTYEQYF.

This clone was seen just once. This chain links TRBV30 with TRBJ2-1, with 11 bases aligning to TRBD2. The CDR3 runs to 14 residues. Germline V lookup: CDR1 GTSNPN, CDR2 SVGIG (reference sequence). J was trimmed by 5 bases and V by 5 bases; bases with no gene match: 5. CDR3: CAWELAGADNEQFF. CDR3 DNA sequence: TGTGCCTGGGAACTAGCGGGAGCGGACAATGAGCAGTTCTTC.

CDR3 nucleotide sequence: TGCGCCAGCAGCTTGGAAGCGGGACTCTACAATGAGCAGTTCTTC. This codes for CASSLEAGLYNEQFF. The gene calls are TRBV5-1 and TRBJ2-1; TRBD2 agrees at 7 bases. Germline V gives CDR1 SGHRS, CDR2 YFSETQ. There are 15 residues in the CDR3. V gave up 0 bases and J gave up 3 bases; unmatched junction bases: 3.

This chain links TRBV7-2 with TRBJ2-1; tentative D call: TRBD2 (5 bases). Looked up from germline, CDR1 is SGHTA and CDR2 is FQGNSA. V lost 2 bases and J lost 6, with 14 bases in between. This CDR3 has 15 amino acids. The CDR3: CASSLRWERGNEQFF. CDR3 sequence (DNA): TGTGCCAGCAGCTTACGGTGGGAGAGAGGCAATGAGCAGTTCTTC. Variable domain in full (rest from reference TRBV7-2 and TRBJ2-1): GAGVSQSPSNKVTEKGKDVELRCDPISGHTALYWYRQSLGQGLEFLIYFQGNSAPDKSGLPSDRFSAERTGGSVSTLTIQRTQQEDSAVYLCASSLRWERGNEQFFGPGTRLTVL.